This TCR beta chain was sequenced in a study of T cell responses to AZD1222 COVID-19 vaccine. The repertoire was sequenced with immunoSEQ multiplex PCR; TCRdb's copy has only in-frame clones and lacks some. The sample shows roughly 150,000 clones, under 95% of them seen only once. The V and J ends lost 1 base and 3 bases, in that order; junction bases with no gene match: 5. Germline V gene lookup returns CDR1 PRHDT and CDR2 FYEKMQ (reference sequence). This CDR3 spans 16 amino acids. This clone was observed a single time. The TCR originated in an adult who received the AZD1222 COVID-19 vaccine. The rearrangement joins TRBV13 to TRBJ2-7; 11 nucleotides agree with TRBD2. The source was peripheral blood, collected 28 days after the second AZD1222 dose. The CDR3 region is CASSLAGGTSGYEQYF. The CDR3 region has the DNA TGTGCCAGCAGCTTAGCGGGGGGGACTAGCGGCTACGAGCAGTACTTC.